Below, 18 T cell receptor beta chains from the same sample are listed, as sequenced in a study of blood T cell repertoires in COVID-19. Repertoires were generated with immunoSEQ multiplex PCR, while TCRdb's copy carries only in-frame clones and drops some. This sample has 150,000 to 200,000 clones, with around 84% found just once. Sequencing was performed on peripheral blood. The receptors were gathered from a woman older than 75 with acute or convalescent COVID-19.

J is TRBJ2-7 and V is TRBV21-1; TRBD2, the table's D call, lacks a check against the DNA. TRBV21-1 corresponds to a pseudogene. CDR3 length: 13 residues. CDR3: CAIRDGGTYEQYF. Here the CDR3 DNA reads TGTGCCATAAGGGACGGGGGGACCTACGAGCAGTACTTC.

The chain uses TRBV7-8 and TRBJ1-2, with D possibly matching TRBD1 (6 bases). Trimming cost V 5 bases and J 4 bases, with 11 bases left between them. The CDR3 is 13 residues long. CDR1 SGHVS and CDR2 FQNEAQ come from the germline V gene. CDR3: CASSLGQPYGYTF. The CDR3 DNA reads TGTGCCAGCAGCCTCGGACAGCCCTATGGCTACACCTTC.

V gene TRBV6-1 combines with J gene TRBJ1-1; D may be TRBD1 (6 bases). The germline CDR1 and CDR2 sequences are MNHNS and SASEGT. This CDR3 is 13 amino acids long. The V end was cut by 2 bases, the J end by 11 bases, with 15 bases between. The CDR3 bases are TGTGCCAGCAGTGAAATTTGGGGGCTGGGGGCTTTCTTT. Translated: CASSEIWGLGAFF.

This clone was recorded once. The rearrangement links TRBV28 to TRBJ2-5; possible D gene TRBD2, 7 bases. This CDR3 has 15 residues. Per germline, CDR1 MDHEN and CDR2 SYDVKM. Deletions cut 3 bases from V and 6 bases from J, with 17 bases between. CDR3 in DNA: TGTGCCAGCAGTTTTCGTCGGGGGGCGGGAAAGACCCAGTACTTC. Residues: CASSFRRGAGKTQYF.

This clone came up once. The J gene is TRBJ2-7, the V gene TRBV21-1; whether TRBD1, the table's D call, matches the DNA was not checked. TRBV21-1 is a documented pseudogene. There are 19 residues in the CDR3. In DNA, the CDR3 is TGTGCCAGCAGCAGGGGACAGGGAAGGCTAGCGGATTTATCCTACGAGCAGTACTTC. This translates into CASSRGQGRLADLSYEQYF.

The CDR3 here is CASSVSPQYQETQYF. In DNA, the CDR3 is TGTGCCAGCAGCGTCTCACCTCAGTACCAAGAGACCCAGTACTTC. The V and J genes are TRBV9 and TRBJ2-5; unclear D gene. The CDR3 contains 15 residues. V was pared by 2 bases and J by 0 bases, with 11 bases between. The germline V gene encodes CDR1 SGDLS and CDR2 YYNGEE.

The chain uses TRBV14 and TRBJ2-1, with TRBD2 matching over 8 bases. Germline-derived CDR1 and CDR2 are SGHDN and FVKESK. V was clipped by 4 bases and J by 4 bases; unmatched bases: 9. This CDR3 spans 16 amino acids. DNA for the CDR3: TGTGCCAGCAGCCCGAGTGTACTAGCGGCATACAATGAGCAGTTCTTC. As protein: CASSPSVLAAYNEQFF.

This clone was seen more than once but under ten times. The chain uses TRBV5-1 and TRBJ2-1; 8 nucleotides match TRBD2. Trimming cost V 4 bases and J 7 bases; bases outside gene matches: 10. This CDR3 has 15 amino acids. Germline V gives CDR1 SGHRS, CDR2 YFSETQ. CDR3 in DNA: TGCGCCAGCAGCCCAAGCGGGGGATTAGCGAATGAGCAGTTCTTC. Translated: CASSPSGGLANEQFF.

V is TRBV5-1 and J is TRBJ2-1; tentative D call: TRBD2 (6 bases). The CDR3 contains 14 residues. V gave up 0 bases and J gave up 7 bases, with 11 bases separating them. CDR1 and CDR2 from the germline V gene are SGHRS and YFSETQ. Here the CDR3 DNA reads TGCGCCAGCAGCTTGGAGGGAGGTCTGAATGAGCAGTTCTTC. It yields the protein CASSLEGGLNEQFF.

The chain is built from TRBV7-2 and TRBJ1-2; 12 bases map to TRBD1. Looked up from germline, CDR1 is SGHTA and CDR2 is FQGNSA. Germline trimming cut 5 bases from V and 4 bases from J; bases unmatched to any gene: 11. The CDR3 length is 17 residues. The CDR3 DNA is TGTGCCAGCAGCCGCCGGGACAGGGGGCCCCTCGGCTATGGCTACACCTTC. This codes for CASSRRDRGPLGYGYTF.

Here the CDR3 reads CASSRPGQGAFWGYTF. CDR3 bases: TGTGCCAGCAGTAGACCCGGACAGGGGGCCTTCTGGGGCTACACCTTC. The chain links TRBV6-2 or TRBV6-3 to TRBJ1-2, with 11 bases matching TRBD1. J was trimmed by 8 bases and V by 5 bases; bases with no gene match: 13. The CDR3 runs 16 residues. Germline V gene sequence: CDR1 MNHEY, CDR2 SVGEGT.

CDR3 sequence (DNA): TGTGCCAGCAGTCGCCCCGGGACAGACTTTTACAATGAGCAGTTCTTC. It is translated as CASSRPGTDFYNEQFF. V and J are TRBV27 and TRBJ2-1, with 7 bases lining up with TRBD1. The CDR3 runs to 16 residues. Germline V gene sequence: CDR1 MNHEY, CDR2 SMNVEV (reference sequence). V lost 5 bases, J lost 4 bases, and 11 bases stayed unmatched.

A note on this clone: One end of the junction is discordant with germline, which a read error may explain. The DNA for the CDR3 is TGCGCCGGCAGCTTGGGGGGCTCACATAGCAATCAGCCCCAGCATTTT. It encodes CAGSLGGSHSNQPQHF. The chain is built from TRBV5-1 and TRBJ1-5; possible D gene TRBD1, 6 bases. Germline V gene data show CDR1 as SGHRS and CDR2 as YFSETQ. This CDR3 is built from 16 residues.

J is TRBJ2-5 and V is TRBV19, with TRBD1 matching over 7 bases. Losses at the gene ends were 5 bases for V and 5 bases for J; bases not matched to a gene: 5. Germline assignment: CDR1 LNHDA and CDR2 SQIVND (reference sequence). The CDR3 covers 13 residues. CDR3 DNA: TGTGCCAGTAGTTGGACAGGCGGGGAGACCCAGTACTTC. Its translation: CASSWTGGETQYF.

This chain joins TRBV9 and TRBJ1-3; 7 positions match TRBD1. V lost 0 bases and J lost 0; bases outside the gene matches: 0. This CDR3 has 15 amino acids. The germline V gene encodes CDR1 SGDLS and CDR2 YYNGEE. CDR3 coding DNA: TGTGCCAGCAGCGTAGGACAGGGCTCTGGAAACACCATATATTTT. Translation gives CASSVGQGSGNTIYF.

The J gene is TRBJ1-1, the V gene TRBV5-1; weak D call: TRBD1 (6 bases). V lost 3 bases and J lost 5, with 14 bases in between. The CDR3 runs to 14 residues. Germline V lookup: CDR1 SGHRS, CDR2 YFSETQ. The CDR3 is CASSSLTGGTEAFF. The DNA of the CDR3 is TGCGCCAGCAGCTCACTGACAGGTGGGACTGAAGCTTTCTTT.

This chain connects TRBV18 to TRBJ2-1; 8 bases match TRBD2. The CDR3 sequence is 18 residues long. Germline V gene data show CDR1 as KGHSH and CDR2 as LQKENI. V was pared by 4 bases and J by 0 bases, with 11 bases of the junction left unmatched. CDR3 DNA sequence: TGTGCCAGCTCACTCCGAACCACTAGCGGCAGCTCCTACAATGAGCAGTTCTTC. It yields the protein CASSLRTTSGSSYNEQFF. Based on the CDR3 plus reference TRBV18 and TRBJ2-1, the full variable domain is NAGVMQNPRHLVRRRGQEARLRCSPMKGHSHVYWYRQLPEEGLKFMVYLQKENIIDESGMPKERFSAEFPKEGPSILRIQQVVRGDSAAYFCASSLRTTSGSSYNEQFFGPGTRLTVL.

This chain uses TRBV19 with TRBJ2-2; D is possibly TRBD2 (6 bases). This CDR3 is built from 16 residues. Germline-derived CDR1 and CDR2 are LNHDA and SQIVND (reference sequence). The V end lost 5 bases, the J end lost 4 bases, and 17 bases lay between the germline ends. DNA of the CDR3: TGTGCCAGTAGTGTAAGTGGGGAGGTTTTCACCGGGGAGCTGTTTTTT. This sequence encodes CASSVSGEVFTGELFF.